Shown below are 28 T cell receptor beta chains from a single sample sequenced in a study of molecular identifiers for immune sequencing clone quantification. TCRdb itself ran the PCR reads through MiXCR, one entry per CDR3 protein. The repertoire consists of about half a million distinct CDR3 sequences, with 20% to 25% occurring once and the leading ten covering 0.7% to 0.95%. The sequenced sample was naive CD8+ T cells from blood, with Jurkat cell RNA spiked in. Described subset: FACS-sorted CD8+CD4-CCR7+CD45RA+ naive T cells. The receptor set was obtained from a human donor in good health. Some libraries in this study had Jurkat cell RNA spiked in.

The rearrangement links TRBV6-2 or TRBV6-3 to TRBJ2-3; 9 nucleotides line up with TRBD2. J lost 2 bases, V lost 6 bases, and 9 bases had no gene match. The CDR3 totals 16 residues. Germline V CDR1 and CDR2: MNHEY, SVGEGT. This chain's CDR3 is CASRTIAGAHTDTQYF. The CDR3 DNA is TGTGCCAGCAGAACTATAGCGGGGGCACACACAGATACGCAGTATTTT.

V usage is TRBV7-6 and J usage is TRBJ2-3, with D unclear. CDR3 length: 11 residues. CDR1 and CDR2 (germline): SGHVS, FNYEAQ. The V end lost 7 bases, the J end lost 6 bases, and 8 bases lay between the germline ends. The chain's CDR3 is CASKGMDTQYF. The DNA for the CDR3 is TGTGCCAGCAAAGGGATGGATACGCAGTATTTT.

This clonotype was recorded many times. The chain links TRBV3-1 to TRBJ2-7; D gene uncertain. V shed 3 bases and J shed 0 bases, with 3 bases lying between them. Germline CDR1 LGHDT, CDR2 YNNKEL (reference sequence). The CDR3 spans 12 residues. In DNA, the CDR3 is TGTGCCAGCAGCCAGGGCTCCTACGAGCAGTACTTC. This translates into CASSQGSYEQYF.

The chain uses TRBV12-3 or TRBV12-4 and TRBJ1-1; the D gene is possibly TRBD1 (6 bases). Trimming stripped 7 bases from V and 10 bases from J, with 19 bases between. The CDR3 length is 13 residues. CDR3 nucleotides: TGTGCCAGCACCTTCAGTCAGGGGATATCAGCTTTCTTT. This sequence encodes CASTFSQGISAFF.

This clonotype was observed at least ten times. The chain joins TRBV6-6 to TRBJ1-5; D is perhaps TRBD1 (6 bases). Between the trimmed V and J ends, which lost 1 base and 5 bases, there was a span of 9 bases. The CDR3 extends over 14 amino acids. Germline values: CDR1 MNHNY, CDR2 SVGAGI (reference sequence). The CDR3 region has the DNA TGTGCCAGCAGTTACTTGAGACAGGATCAGCCCCAGCATTTT. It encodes CASSYLRQDQPQHF.

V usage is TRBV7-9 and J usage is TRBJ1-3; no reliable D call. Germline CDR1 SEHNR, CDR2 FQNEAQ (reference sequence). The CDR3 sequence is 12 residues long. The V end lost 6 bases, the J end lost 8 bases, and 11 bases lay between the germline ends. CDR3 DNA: TGTGCCAGCAGTTCCGGAATGGACACCATATATTTT. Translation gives CASSSGMDTIYF.

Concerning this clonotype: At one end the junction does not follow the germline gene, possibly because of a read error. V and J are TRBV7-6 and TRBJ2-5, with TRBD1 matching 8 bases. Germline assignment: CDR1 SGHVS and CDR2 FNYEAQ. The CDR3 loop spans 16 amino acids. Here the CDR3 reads CANSPQTGALLETQYF. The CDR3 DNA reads TGTGCCAACAGCCCCCAGACAGGGGCACTTCTCGAAACCCAGTACTTC.

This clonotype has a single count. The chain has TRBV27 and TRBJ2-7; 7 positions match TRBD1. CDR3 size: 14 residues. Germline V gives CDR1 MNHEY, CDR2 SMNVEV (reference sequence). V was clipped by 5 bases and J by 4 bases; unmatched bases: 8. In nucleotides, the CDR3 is TGTGCCAGCAGTCATAAGGGGGCCTGTTACGAGCAGTACTTC. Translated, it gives CASSHKGACYEQYF.

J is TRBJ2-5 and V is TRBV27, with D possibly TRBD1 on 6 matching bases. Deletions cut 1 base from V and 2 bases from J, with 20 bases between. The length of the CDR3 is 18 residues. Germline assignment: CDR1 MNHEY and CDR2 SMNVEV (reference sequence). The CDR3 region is CASSLLGPPTGTQETQYF. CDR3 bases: TGTGCCAGCAGTTTATTAGGCCCTCCGACAGGAACACAAGAGACCCAGTACTTC.

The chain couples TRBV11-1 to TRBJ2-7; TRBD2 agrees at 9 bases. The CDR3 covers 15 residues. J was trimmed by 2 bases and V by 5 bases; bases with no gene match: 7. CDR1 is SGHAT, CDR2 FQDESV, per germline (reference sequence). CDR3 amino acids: CASSILAGATYEQYF. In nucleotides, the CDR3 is TGTGCCAGCAGCATTTTAGCGGGAGCGACCTACGAGCAGTACTTC. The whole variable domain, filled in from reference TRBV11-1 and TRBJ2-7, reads EAEVAQSPRYKITEKSQAVAFWCDPISGHATLYWYRQILGQGPELLVQFQDESVVDDSQLPKDRFSAERLKGVDSTLKIQPAELGDSAMYLCASSILAGATYEQYFGPGTRLTVT.

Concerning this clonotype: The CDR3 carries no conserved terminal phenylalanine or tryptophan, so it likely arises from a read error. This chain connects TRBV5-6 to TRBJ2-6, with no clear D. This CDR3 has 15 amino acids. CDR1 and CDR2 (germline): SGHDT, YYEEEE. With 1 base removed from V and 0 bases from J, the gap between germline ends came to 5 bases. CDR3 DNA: TGTGCCAGCAGCTTGTCAGGCTCTGGGGCCAACGTCCTGACTCTC. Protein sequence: CASSLSGSGANVLTL.

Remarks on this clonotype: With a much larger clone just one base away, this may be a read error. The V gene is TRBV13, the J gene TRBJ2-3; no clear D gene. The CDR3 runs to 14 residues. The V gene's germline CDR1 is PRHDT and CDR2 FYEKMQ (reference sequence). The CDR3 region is CASSTRQSTDTRYF. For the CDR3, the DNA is TGTGCCAGCAGCACCCGTCAGAGCACAGATACGCGGTATTTT. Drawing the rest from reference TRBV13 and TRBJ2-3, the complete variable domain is AAGVIQSPRHLIKEKRETATLKCYPIPRHDTVYWYQQGPGQDPQFLISFYEKMQSDKGSIPDRFSAQQFSDYHSELNMSSLELGDSALYFCASSTRQSTDTRYFGPGTRLTVL.

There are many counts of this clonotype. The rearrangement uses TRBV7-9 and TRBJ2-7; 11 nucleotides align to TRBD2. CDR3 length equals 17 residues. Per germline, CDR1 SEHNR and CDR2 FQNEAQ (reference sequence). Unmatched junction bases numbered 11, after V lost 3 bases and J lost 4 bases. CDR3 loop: CASSLETSGMERYEQYF. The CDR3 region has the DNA TGTGCCAGCAGCTTGGAGACTAGCGGGATGGAGAGATACGAGCAGTACTTC.

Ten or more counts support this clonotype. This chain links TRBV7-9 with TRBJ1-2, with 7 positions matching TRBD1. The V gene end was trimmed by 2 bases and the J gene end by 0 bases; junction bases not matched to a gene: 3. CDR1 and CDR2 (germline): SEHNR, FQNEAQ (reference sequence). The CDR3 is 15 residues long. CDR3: CASSLPGQANYGYTF. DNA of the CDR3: TGTGCCAGCAGCTTACCAGGACAGGCTAACTATGGCTACACCTTC.

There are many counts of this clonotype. The CDR3: CATSAARGQYF. DNA of the CDR3: TGTGCCACCTCGGCCGCGCGGGGGCAGTATTTT. V usage is TRBV12-3 or TRBV12-4 and J usage is TRBJ2-3, with D perhaps matching TRBD2 (6 bases). This CDR3 is 11 amino acids long. V was shortened by 10 bases and J by 11 bases, with 16 bases between the two germline ends.

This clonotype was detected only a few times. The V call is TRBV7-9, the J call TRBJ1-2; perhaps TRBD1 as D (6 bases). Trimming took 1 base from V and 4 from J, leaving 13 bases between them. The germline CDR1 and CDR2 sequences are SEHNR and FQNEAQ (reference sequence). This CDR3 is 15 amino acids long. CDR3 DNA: TGTGCCAGCAGCTTAGGATCAGGGGACCCCTATGGCTACACCTTC. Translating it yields CASSLGSGDPYGYTF.

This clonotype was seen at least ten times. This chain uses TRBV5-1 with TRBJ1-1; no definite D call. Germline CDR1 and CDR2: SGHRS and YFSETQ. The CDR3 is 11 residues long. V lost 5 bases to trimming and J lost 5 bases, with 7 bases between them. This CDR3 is CASRDRTEAFF. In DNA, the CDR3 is TGCGCCAGCAGAGATCGGACTGAAGCTTTCTTT.

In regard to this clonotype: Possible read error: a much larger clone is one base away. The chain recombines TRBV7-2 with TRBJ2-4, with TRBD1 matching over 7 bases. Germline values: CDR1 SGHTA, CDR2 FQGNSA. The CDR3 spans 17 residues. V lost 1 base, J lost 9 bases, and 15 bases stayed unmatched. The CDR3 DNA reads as TGTGCCAGCAGCTTAGAAGGGACAGTCTTTTTCGAAAGCATTCAGTACTTC. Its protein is CASSLEGTVFFESIQYF.

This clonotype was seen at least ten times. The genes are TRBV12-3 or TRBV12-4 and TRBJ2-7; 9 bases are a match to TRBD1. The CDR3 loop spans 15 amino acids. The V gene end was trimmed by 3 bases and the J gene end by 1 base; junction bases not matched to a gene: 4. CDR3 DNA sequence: TGTGCCAGCAGTTTTACCGGGACAGGGTCCTACGAGCAGTACTTC. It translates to CASSFTGTGSYEQYF.

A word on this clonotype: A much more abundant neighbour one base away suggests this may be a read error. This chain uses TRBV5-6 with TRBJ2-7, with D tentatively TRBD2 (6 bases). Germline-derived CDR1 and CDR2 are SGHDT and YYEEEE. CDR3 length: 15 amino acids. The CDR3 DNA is TGTGCCAGCAGTCTGGGAGGACGGACGAACTACGAGCAGTGCTTC. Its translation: CASSLGGRTNYEQCF.

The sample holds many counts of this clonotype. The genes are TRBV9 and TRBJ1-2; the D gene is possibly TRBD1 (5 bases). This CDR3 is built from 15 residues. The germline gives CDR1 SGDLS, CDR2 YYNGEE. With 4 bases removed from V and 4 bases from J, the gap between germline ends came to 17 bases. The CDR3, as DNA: TGTGCCAGCAGCCCAGGACCGGGGGGAAGCTATGGCTACACCTTC. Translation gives CASSPGPGGSYGYTF.

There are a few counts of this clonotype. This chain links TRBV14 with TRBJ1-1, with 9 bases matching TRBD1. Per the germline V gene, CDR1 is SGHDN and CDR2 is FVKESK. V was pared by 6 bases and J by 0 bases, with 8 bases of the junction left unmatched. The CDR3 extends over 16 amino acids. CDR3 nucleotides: TGTGCCAGCAGACCCTCGGGACAGGGAGTGAACACTGAAGCTTTCTTT. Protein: CASRPSGQGVNTEAFF. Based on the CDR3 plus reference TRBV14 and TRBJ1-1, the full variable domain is EAGVTQFPSHSVIEKGQTVTLRCDPISGHDNLYWYRRVMGKEIKFLLHFVKESKQDESGMPNNRFLAERTGGTYSTLKVQPAELEDSGVYFCASRPSGQGVNTEAFFGQGTRLTVV.

The CDR3 DNA sequence: TGCGCCAGCAGCCAAGATCTTTCAGACAACTACGAGCAGTACTTC. It specifies CASSQDLSDNYEQYF. The chain uses TRBV4-3 and TRBJ2-7; no clear D. Germline V lookup: CDR1 LGHNA, CDR2 YSLEER. This CDR3 contains 15 residues. V lost 0 bases to trimming and J lost 3 bases, with 12 bases between them.

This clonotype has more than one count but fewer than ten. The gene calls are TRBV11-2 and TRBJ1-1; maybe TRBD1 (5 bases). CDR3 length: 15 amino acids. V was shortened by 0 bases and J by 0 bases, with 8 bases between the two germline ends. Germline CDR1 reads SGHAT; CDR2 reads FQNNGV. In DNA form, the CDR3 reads TGTGCCAGCAGCTTAGAGCGACAGATGAACACTGAAGCTTTCTTT. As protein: CASSLERQMNTEAFF.

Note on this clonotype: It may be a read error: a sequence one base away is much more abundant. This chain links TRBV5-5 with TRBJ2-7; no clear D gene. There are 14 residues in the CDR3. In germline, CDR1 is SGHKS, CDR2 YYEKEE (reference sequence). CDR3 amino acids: CASSLAPGSDEQHF. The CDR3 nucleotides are TGTGCCAGCAGCTTGGCGCCGGGCTCGGACGAGCAGCACTTC. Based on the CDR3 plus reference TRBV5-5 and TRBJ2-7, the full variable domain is DAGVTQSPTHLIKTRGQQVTLRCSPISGHKSVSWYQQVLGQGPQFIFQYYEKEERGRGNFPDRFSARQFPNYSSELNVNALLLGDSALYLCASSLAPGSDEQHFGPGTRLTVT.

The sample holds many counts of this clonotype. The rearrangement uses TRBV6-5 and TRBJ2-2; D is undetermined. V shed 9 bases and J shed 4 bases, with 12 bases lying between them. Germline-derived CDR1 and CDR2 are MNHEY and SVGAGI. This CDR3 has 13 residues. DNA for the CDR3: TGTGCCAGTAGTCCGCTAGGCACCGGGGAGCTGTTTTTT. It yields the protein CASSPLGTGELFF.

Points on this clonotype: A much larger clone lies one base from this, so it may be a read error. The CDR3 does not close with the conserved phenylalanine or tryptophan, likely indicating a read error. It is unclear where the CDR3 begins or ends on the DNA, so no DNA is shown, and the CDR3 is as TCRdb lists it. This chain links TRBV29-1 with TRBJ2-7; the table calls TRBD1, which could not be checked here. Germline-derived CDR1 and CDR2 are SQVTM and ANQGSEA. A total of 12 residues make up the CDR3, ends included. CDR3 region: CSVEEGGMWEYL.

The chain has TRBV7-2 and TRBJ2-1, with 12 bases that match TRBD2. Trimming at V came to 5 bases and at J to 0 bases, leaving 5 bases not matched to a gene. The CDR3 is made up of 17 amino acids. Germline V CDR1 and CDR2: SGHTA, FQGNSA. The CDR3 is CASSLTSGGPSYNEQFF. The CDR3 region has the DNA TGTGCCAGCAGCCTTACTAGCGGGGGGCCCTCCTACAATGAGCAGTTCTTC. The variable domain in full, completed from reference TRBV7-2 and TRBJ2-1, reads GAGVSQSPSNKVTEKGKDVELRCDPISGHTALYWYRQSLGQGLEFLIYFQGNSAPDKSGLPSDRFSAERTGGSVSTLTIQRTQQEDSAVYLCASSLTSGGPSYNEQFFGPGTRLTVL.